Shown below are 17 T cell receptor beta chains from a single sample sequenced in a study of T cells after yellow fever vaccination. MiXCR, run by TCRdb on the 5' RACE reads, gives a single entry per CDR3 protein. Counted here are hundreds of thousands of distinct CDR3 sequences, over 9% occurring once; the ten biggest clones make up 14% to 15%. The sample consisted of PBMCs, taken on the day of the yellow fever booster vaccination. The source of these receptors is a man younger than 45 who received the YFV17D yellow fever vaccine.

This clonotype has just a few counts. J is TRBJ2-7 and V is TRBV18; 9 bases agree with TRBD1. This CDR3 is 13 amino acids long. Trimming took 4 bases from V and 5 from J; bases not matched to a gene: 3. The germline gives CDR1 KGHSH, CDR2 LQKENI. The CDR3 spells CASSRDREDEQYF. The CDR3, as DNA: TGTGCCAGCTCACGGGACAGGGAAGACGAGCAGTACTTC. The full variable domain, rest sourced from reference TRBV18 and TRBJ2-7, is NAGVMQNPRHLVRRRGQEARLRCSPMKGHSHVYWYRQLPEEGLKFMVYLQKENIIDESGMPKERFSAEFPKEGPSILRIQQVVRGDSAAYFCASSRDREDEQYFGPGTRLTVT.

The chain recombines TRBV7-9 with TRBJ2-7; D possibly corresponds to TRBD2 (6 bases). The ends were cut back, 8 bases at V and 1 base at J, with 9 bases in the middle. From germline, CDR1 is SEHNR and CDR2 FQNEAQ (reference sequence). The CDR3 has 12 residues. The CDR3 protein is CASVGGSYEQYF. The DNA of the CDR3 is TGTGCCAGCGTGGGGGGATCCTACGAGCAGTACTTC.

The table lists this clonotype with a few counts. V and J are TRBV19 and TRBJ2-7; D perhaps matches TRBD2 (7 bases). Germline CDR1 is LNHDA and CDR2 is SQIVND (reference sequence). This CDR3 region has 14 residues. Trimming removed 9 bases from V and 2 bases from J, with 17 bases in between. CDR3 sequence (DNA): TGTGCCAGCGAAGGAGGGGGGGCCCCCTACGAGCAGTACTTC. Translated, it gives CASEGGGAPYEQYF.

The chain employs TRBV2 and TRBJ1-4; D perhaps matches TRBD1 (5 bases). Germline V lookup: CDR1 SNHLY, CDR2 FYNNEI. CDR3 length: 15 residues. V lost 1 base, J lost 4 bases, and 10 bases lay in between. The CDR3 DNA is TGTGCCAGCAGTGAAGGTGGACATCGTAATGAAAAACTGTTTTTT. As protein: CASSEGGHRNEKLFF.

This chain connects TRBV5-1 to TRBJ1-4; D is possibly TRBD1 (5 bases). Germline V gene sequence: CDR1 SGHRS, CDR2 YFSETQ. The CDR3 is 16 amino acids. V dropped 1 base and J dropped 0 bases, with 10 bases sitting between them. CDR3 in amino acids: CASSLTTASTNEKLFF. The DNA for the CDR3 is TGCGCCAGCAGCTTGACGACAGCTTCAACTAATGAAAAACTGTTTTTT.

The chain uses TRBV12-3 or TRBV12-4 and TRBJ2-1; TRBD2 matches at 9 bases. Trimming at V came to 6 bases and at J to 10 bases, leaving 13 bases not matched to a gene. This CDR3 has 15 residues. CDR3 residues: CASRLGLAALGEQFF. The CDR3 nucleotides read TGTGCCAGCAGACTGGGACTAGCAGCCTTAGGGGAGCAGTTCTTC.

This clonotype has ten or more counts. The chain employs TRBV4-3 and TRBJ2-2; D remains ambiguous. With 4 bases removed from V and 6 bases from J, the gap between germline ends came to 12 bases. The germline CDR1 and CDR2 sequences are LGHNA and YSLEER. The CDR3 has 14 amino acids. The DNA of the CDR3 is TGCGCCAGCAGCCCACAGACTGGGTCCGGGGAGCTGTTTTTT. Residues: CASSPQTGSGELFF.

The chain carries TRBV6-2 or TRBV6-3 and TRBJ2-1, with 13 bases fitting TRBD2. CDR1 is MNHEY and CDR2 is SVGEGT in the germline V gene. V was pared by 5 bases and J by 6 bases, with 10 bases of the junction left unmatched. The CDR3 spans 17 residues. CDR3 nucleotide sequence: TGTGCCAGCAGTAAGCAAACTAGCGGGAGGGCCTCCAATGAGCAGTTCTTC. The encoded protein is CASSKQTSGRASNEQFF.

In its sample, this clonotype was seen a few times. The chain links TRBV5-6 to TRBJ1-1; unclear D gene. The CDR3 totals 12 residues. The germline V and J ends were trimmed by 0 bases and 8 bases, with 8 bases remaining between them. The germline CDR1 and CDR2 sequences are SGHDT and YYEEEE. The CDR3 loop is CASSLGLKEAFF. CDR3 nucleotide sequence: TGTGCCAGCAGCTTGGGGTTAAAAGAAGCTTTCTTT. Drawing the rest from reference TRBV5-6 and TRBJ1-1, the complete variable domain is DAGVTQSPTHLIKTRGQQVTLRCSPKSGHDTVSWYQQALGQGPQFIFQYYEEEERQRGNFPDRFSGHQFPNYSSELNVNALLLGDSALYLCASSLGLKEAFFGQGTRLTVV.

This clonotype came up many times. The chain combines TRBV5-6 with TRBJ1-1, with D perhaps matching TRBD1 (5 bases). Germline CDR1 reads SGHDT; CDR2 reads YYEEEE. Trimming removed 1 base from V and 0 bases from J, with 16 bases in between. The CDR3 length is 17 residues. CDR3 loop: CASSLFRGNDMNTEAFF. CDR3 DNA sequence: TGTGCCAGCAGCTTGTTCCGGGGGAATGACATGAACACTGAAGCTTTCTTT.

This clonotype appeared a few times. The chain recombines TRBV3-1 with TRBJ1-1; D call uncertain. V was trimmed by 1 base and J by 3 bases, leaving 12 bases between them. The CDR3 contains 15 residues. In germline, CDR1 is LGHDT, CDR2 YNNKEL (reference sequence). The CDR3 region is CASSQVFPKYTEAFF. CDR3 nucleotide sequence: TGTGCCAGCAGCCAAGTCTTCCCGAAATACACTGAAGCTTTCTTT.

This clonotype was seen many times. The chain is built from TRBV11-2 and TRBJ2-5; D ambiguous. This CDR3 is 13 amino acids long. Germline CDR1 and CDR2: SGHAT and FQNNGV. Deletions cut 4 bases from V and 2 bases from J, with 8 bases between. CDR3 bases: TGTGCCAGCAGCTCCTCCCCTCAAGAGACCCAGTACTTC. Its translation: CASSSSPQETQYF. Based on the CDR3 plus reference TRBV11-2 and TRBJ2-5, the full variable domain is EAGVAQSPRYKIIEKRQSVAFWCNPISGHATLYWYQQILGQGPKLLIQFQNNGVVDDSQLPKDRFSAERLKGVDSTLKIQPAKLEDSAVYLCASSSSPQETQYFGPGTRLLVL.

This clonotype was seen many times. The chain employs TRBV7-2 and TRBJ2-7; 8 nucleotides line up with TRBD1. With V trimmed by 4 bases and J by 3 bases, 11 bases remained unmatched. The germline V gene encodes CDR1 SGHTA and CDR2 FQGNSA. This CDR3 contains 16 residues. CDR3: CASSSSGGAVNYEQYF. The CDR3 nucleotides read TGTGCCAGCAGCTCCTCAGGGGGCGCGGTAAACTACGAGCAGTACTTC.

This clonotype has more than one count but fewer than ten. The chain is built from TRBV19 and TRBJ2-7; D is possibly TRBD2 (6 bases). CDR1 and CDR2 from the germline V gene are LNHDA and SQIVND (reference sequence). The CDR3 contains 15 residues. The V end lost 1 base, the J end lost 1 base, and 11 bases lay between the germline ends. The CDR3 protein is CASSIAAGHSYEQYF. In nucleotides, the CDR3 is TGTGCCAGTAGTATAGCAGCGGGCCATTCCTACGAGCAGTACTTC.

This clonotype was counted between two and nine times. The chain has TRBV7-2 and TRBJ2-7; 8 nucleotides line up with TRBD2. Trimming removed 5 bases from V and 4 bases from J; junction bases left unmatched: 13. This CDR3 has 16 amino acids. Germline V lookup: CDR1 SGHTA, CDR2 FQGNSA. CDR3 protein: CASSPSAGGVGYEQYF. The CDR3 region has the DNA TGTGCCAGCAGCCCATCCGCGGGGGGAGTTGGATACGAGCAGTACTTC. Full variable domain (remainder filled in from reference TRBV7-2 and TRBJ2-7): GAGVSQSPSNKVTEKGKDVELRCDPISGHTALYWYRQSLGQGLEFLIYFQGNSAPDKSGLPSDRFSAERTGGSVSTLTIQRTQQEDSAVYLCASSPSAGGVGYEQYFGPGTRLTVT.

V and J are TRBV28 and TRBJ2-1; D is uncertain. V was shortened by 4 bases and J by 7 bases, with 8 bases between the two germline ends. CDR1 and CDR2 from the germline V gene are MDHEN and SYDVKM. The CDR3 runs 12 residues. The chain's CDR3 is CASSSQLNEQFF. The CDR3 DNA sequence: TGTGCCAGCAGTTCTCAACTAAATGAGCAGTTCTTC.

The gene calls are TRBV11-2 and TRBJ2-3; 13 positions agree with TRBD2. Germline CDR1 and CDR2: SGHAT and FQNNGV. Trimming cost V 0 bases and J 1 base; bases outside gene matches: 7. The CDR3 runs to 19 residues. The DNA for the CDR3 is TGTGCCAGCAGCTTAGATCTTCCCGGGACTAGCGGGGGCACAGATACGCAGTATTTT. Residues: CASSLDLPGTSGGTDTQYF.